The T cell receptor (beta chain) described here comes from a study of T cells in localized non-small cell lung cancer. General study results and limits: Across samples, adjacent lung featured a median roughly 60 of the top 100 tumor clones.

A word on this clone: What it recognizes is unknown.

The junction had 4 bases not matched to a gene; V was cut back by 6 bases and J by 8 bases. Germline lookup yields CDR1 MDHEN and CDR2 SYDVKM. The CDR3 totals 14 residues. Only in-frame clones appear in the TCRdb table, and some are missing; sequencing was by immunoSEQ multiplex PCR. This sample has 25,000 or so clones; roughly 86% occur once, and the top ten carry 6.5% to 8%. The receptor was isolated from a male donor aged 60 or over with stage I lung adenocarcinoma. This chain uses TRBV28 with TRBJ1-4; 12 bases line up with TRBD1. The starting material was peripheral blood, obtained before any cancer treatment. CDR3 DNA sequence: TGTGCCAGCAGGGGACAGGGGGCAGGGGAAAAACTGTTTTTT. This gives the protein CASRGQGAGEKLFF.